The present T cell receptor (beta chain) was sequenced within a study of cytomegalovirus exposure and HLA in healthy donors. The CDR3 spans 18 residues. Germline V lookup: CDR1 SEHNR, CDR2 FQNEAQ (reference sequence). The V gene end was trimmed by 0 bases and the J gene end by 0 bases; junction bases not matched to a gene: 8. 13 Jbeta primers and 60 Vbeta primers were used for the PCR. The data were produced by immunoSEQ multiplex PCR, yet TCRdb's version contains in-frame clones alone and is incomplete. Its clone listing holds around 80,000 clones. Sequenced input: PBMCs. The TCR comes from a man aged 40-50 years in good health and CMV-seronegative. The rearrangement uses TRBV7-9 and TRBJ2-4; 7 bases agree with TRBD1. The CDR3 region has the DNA TGTGCCAGCAGCTTAGCGCCGGGACAGAGTCTAGCCAAAAACATTCAGTACTTC. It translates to CASSLAPGQSLAKNIQYF.